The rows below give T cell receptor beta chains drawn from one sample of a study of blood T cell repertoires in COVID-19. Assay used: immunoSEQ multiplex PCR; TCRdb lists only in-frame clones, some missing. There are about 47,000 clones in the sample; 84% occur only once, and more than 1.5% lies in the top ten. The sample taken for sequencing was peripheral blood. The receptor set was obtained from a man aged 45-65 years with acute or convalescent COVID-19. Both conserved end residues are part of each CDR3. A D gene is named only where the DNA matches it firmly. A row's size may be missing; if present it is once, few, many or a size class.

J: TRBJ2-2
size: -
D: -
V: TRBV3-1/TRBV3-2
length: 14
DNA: TGTGCCAGCAAAGGAGGGGATTGGACCGGGGAGCTGTTTTTT
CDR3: CASKGGDWTGELFF

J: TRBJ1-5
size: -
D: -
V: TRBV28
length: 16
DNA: TGTGCCAGCAGTTCCGGCATCCGGGTAAGCAATCAGCCCCAGCATTTT
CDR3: CASSSGIRVSNQPQHF

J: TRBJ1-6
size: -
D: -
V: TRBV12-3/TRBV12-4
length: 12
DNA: TGTGCCAGCAGTTCCCAGGATTCACCCCTCCACTTT
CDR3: CASSSQDSPLHF

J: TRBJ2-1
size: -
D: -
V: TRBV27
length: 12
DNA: TGTGCCAGCACCCAAGGGAGCAATGAGCAGTTCTTC
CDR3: CASTQGSNEQFF

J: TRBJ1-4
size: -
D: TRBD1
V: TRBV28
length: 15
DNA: TGTGCCAGCAGTTTGTGGGGACAGGGCGGGGAAAAACTGTTTTTT
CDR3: CASSLWGQGGEKLFF

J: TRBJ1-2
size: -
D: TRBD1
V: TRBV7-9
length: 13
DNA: TGTGCCAGCAGCTTGGACACAGGGGGCGGCTACACCTTC
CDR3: CASSLDTGGGYTF

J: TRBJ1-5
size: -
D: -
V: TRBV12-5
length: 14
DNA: TGTGCTAGTGGTTTATCAGGGGGCAATCAGCCCCAGCATTTT
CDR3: CASGLSGGNQPQHF

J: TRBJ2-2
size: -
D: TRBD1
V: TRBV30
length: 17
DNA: TGTGCCTGGAGTTGGGGAACAGGGGGCGTATTCCCCGGGGAGCTGTTTTTT
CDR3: CAWSWGTGGVFPGELFF

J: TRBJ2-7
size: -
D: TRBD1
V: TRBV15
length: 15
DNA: TGTGCCACCAGCAGTGCGGGGACAGGGGACCACGAGCAGTACTTC
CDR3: CATSSAGTGDHEQYF

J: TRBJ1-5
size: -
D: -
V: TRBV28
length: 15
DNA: TGTGCCAGCAGTTTTTCTGGAGGGCTCAATCAGCCCCAGCATTTT
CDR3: CASSFSGGLNQPQHF

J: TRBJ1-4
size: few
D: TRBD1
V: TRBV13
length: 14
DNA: TGTGCCAGCAGCTTTGGACAGGGTGGCGAAAAACTGTTTTTT
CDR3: CASSFGQGGEKLFF

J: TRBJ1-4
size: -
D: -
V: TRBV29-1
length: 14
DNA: TGCAGCGTTGAAGATCCGGGAAAATCCGAAAAACTGTTTTTT
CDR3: CSVEDPGKSEKLFF

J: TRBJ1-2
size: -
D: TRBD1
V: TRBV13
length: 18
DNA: TGTGCCAGCAGCTTAGTGGGACAGGGAAAGACGGGCAACTATGGCTACACCTTC
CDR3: CASSLVGQGKTGNYGYTF

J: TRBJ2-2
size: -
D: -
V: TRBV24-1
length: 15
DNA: TGTGCCACCAGTGATTCCGGGTTGAACACCGGGGAGCTGTTTTTT
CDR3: CATSDSGLNTGELFF

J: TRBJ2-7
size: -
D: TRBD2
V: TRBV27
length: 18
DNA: TGTGCCAGCAGCGCTTTGTTCGGGCGGGGGACTAGCCTTCTCGAGCAGTACTTC
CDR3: CASSALFGRGTSLLEQYF

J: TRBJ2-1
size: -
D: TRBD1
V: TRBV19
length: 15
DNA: TGTGCCAGTAGTATGCAGACAGGGGTTTATCATGAGCAGTTCTTC
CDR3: CASSMQTGVYHEQFF

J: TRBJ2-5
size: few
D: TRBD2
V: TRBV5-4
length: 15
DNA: TGTGCCAGCAGCACACTAGCGGGAGAGGAAGAGACCCAGTACTTC
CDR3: CASSTLAGEEETQYF

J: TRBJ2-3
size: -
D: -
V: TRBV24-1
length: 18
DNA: TGTGCCACCAGTGATCCACTCTCTAGTTCCGAGATCACAGATACGCAGTATTTT
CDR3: CATSDPLSSSEITDTQYF

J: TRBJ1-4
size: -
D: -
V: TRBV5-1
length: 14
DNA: TGCGCCAGCAGCTTGGCAGGGGCCGGTGAAAAACTGTTTTTT
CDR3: CASSLAGAGEKLFF

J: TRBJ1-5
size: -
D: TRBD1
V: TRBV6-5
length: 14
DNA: TGTGCCAGCTACAGGGGTTTCAGCAATCAGCCCCAGCATTTT
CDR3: CASYRGFSNQPQHF

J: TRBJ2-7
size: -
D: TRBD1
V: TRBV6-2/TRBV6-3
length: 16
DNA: TGTGCCAGCAGTTACTCGCGAGACAGGGGCGCCCACGAGCAGTACTTC
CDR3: CASSYSRDRGAHEQYF

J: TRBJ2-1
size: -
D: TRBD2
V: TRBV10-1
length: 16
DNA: TGCGCCAGCAGTGATCTTGGACTAGCGGGATATAATGAGCAGTTCTTC
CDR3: CASSDLGLAGYNEQFF

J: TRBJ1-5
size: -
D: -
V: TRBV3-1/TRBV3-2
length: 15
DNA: TGTGCCAGCAGTCGAGGGTTCCTTAGCAATCAGCCCCAGCATTTT
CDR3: CASSRGFLSNQPQHF

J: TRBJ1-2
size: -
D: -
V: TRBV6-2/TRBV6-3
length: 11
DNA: TGTGCCAGCAGTACCTCCTATGGAGCCACCTTC
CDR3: CASSTSYGATF

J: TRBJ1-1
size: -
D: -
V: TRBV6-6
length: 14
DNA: TGTGCCAGCAGTTTGGCCGGAGTGAACACTGAAGCTTTCTTT
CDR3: CASSLAGVNTEAFF

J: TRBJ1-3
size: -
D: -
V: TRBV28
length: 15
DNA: TGTGCCAGCAGTTTATCAGGGGCCGGTGGAAACACCATATATTTT
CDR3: CASSLSGAGGNTIYF

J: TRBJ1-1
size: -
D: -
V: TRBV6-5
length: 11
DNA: TGTGCCAGCAGTCGAGGACTAGAAGCTTTCTTT
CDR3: CASSRGLEAFF

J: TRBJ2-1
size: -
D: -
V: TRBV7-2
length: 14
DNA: TGTGCCAGCAGCTTAGGGACAGTGTACAATGAGCAGTTCTTC
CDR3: CASSLGTVYNEQFF

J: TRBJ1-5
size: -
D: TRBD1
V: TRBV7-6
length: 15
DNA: TGTGCCAGCAGCGCCAGACAGGGCGTCAATCAGCCCCAGCATTTT
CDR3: CASSARQGVNQPQHF

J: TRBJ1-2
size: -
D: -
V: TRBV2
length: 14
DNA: TGTGCCAGCCAGCCGGGACATCTCAGGAGGGGCTACACCTTC
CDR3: CASQPGHLRRGYTF

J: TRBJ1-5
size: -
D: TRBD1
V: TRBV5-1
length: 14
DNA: TGCGCCAGCAGCTTGTCAGGGGGCGATCAGCCCCAGCATTTT
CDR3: CASSLSGGDQPQHF

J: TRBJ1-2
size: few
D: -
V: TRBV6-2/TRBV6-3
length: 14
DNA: TGTGCCAGCAGTTACGCAGGGTCTATATATGGCTACACCTTC
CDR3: CASSYAGSIYGYTF

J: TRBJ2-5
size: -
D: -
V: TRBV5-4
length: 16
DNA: TGTGCCAGCAGCTTCCGGCAGCCCGGCGGACAAGAGACCCAGTACTTC
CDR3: CASSFRQPGGQETQYF

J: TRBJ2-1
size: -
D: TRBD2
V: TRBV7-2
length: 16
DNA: TGTGCCAGCAGCCTAGACCCTAGCGGGTCCTACAATGAGCAGTTCTTC
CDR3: CASSLDPSGSYNEQFF

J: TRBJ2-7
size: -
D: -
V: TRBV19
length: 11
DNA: TGTGCCAGTAAAGGAGGGTTCGAGCAGTACTTC
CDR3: CASKGGFEQYF

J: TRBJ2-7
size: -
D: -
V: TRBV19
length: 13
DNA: TGTGCCAGTAGTATGGGCAGAACCTACGAGCAGTACTTC
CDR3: CASSMGRTYEQYF

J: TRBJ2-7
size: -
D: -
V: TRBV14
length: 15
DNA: TGTGCCAGCAGCCAACTCAGGGGGGCTTCTTCCGAGCAGTACTTC
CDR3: CASSQLRGASSEQYF

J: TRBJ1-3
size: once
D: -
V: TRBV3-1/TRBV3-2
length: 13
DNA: TGTGCCAGCAGCCAAAAACACCGCAGCACCATATATTTT
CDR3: CASSQKHRSTIYF

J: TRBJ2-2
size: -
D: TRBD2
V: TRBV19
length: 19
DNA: TGTGCCAGTAGTATAGATCCACTAGCGGGGGGACTGCGAACCGGGGAGCTGTTTTTT
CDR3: CASSIDPLAGGLRTGELFF

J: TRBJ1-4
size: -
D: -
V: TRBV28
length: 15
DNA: TGTGCCAGCAGTTTAGGGGCGTCGAAAAATGAAAAACTGTTTTTT
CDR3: CASSLGASKNEKLFF

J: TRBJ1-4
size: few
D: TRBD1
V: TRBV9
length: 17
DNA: TGTGCCAGCAGCGGCGGGACAGGGGGCGAAGGTAATGAAAAACTGTTTTTT
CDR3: CASSGGTGGEGNEKLFF

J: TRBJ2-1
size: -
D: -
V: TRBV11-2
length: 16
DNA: TGTGCCAGCAGCTTCGGGCAAGCGGTATACTACAATGAGCAGTTCTTC
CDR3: CASSFGQAVYYNEQFF

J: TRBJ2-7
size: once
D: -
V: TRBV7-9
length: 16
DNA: TGTGCCAGCAGCTTAGCCGGACACCAAATACCCTACGAGCAGTACTTC
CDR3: CASSLAGHQIPYEQYF

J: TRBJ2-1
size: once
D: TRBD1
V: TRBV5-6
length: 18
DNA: TGTGCCAGCAGCTGGGACAGGGGGACGGGAGGTTCTTACAATGAGCAGTTCTTC
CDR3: CASSWDRGTGGSYNEQFF

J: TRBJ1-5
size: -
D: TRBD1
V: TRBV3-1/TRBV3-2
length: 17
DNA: TGTGCCAGCAGCCATTCCTCCACGGGACAGGGAATGCAGCCCCAGCATTTT
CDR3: CASSHSSTGQGMQPQHF

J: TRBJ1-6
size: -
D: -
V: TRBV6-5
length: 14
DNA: TGTGCCAGCGGCCGAGAAGGGAGTAATTCACCCCTCCACTTT
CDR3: CASGREGSNSPLHF

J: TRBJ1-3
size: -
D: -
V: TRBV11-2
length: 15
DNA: TGTGCCAGCAGCTTAGAGGGCCACTCTGGAAACACCATATATTTT
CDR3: CASSLEGHSGNTIYF

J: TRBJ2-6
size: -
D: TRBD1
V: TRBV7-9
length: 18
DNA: TGTGCCAGCAGCCAGGGACAGGGGATAGTCTCTGGGGCCAACGTCCTGACTTTC
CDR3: CASSQGQGIVSGANVLTF

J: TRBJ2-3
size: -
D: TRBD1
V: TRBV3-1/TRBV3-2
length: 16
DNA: TGTGCCAGCAGCCCTGACCGGGACAGACGCACAGATACGCAGTATTTT
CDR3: CASSPDRDRRTDTQYF

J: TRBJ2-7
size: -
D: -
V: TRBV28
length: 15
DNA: TGTGCCAGCAGCCCTCCCGGGGTGGGCTCCTACGAGCAGTACTTC
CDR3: CASSPPGVGSYEQYF

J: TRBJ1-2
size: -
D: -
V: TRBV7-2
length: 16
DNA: TGTGCCAGCAGCTTAGGAGGGGAGGGTCTTTCCTATGGCTACACCTTC
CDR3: CASSLGGEGLSYGYTF

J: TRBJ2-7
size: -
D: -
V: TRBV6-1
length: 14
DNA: TGTGCCAGCAGTGAGCCGCAGGCACGGTACGAGCAGTACTTC
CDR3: CASSEPQARYEQYF

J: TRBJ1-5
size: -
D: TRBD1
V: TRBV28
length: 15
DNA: TGTGCCAGCAGCACTCACAGGGGTGACAATCAGCCCCAGCATTTT
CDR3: CASSTHRGDNQPQHF

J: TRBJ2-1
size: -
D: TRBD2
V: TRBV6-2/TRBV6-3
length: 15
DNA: TGTGCCAGCAGTTTACTAGCGGGGGGGGGCAATGAGCAGTTCTTC
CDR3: CASSLLAGGGNEQFF

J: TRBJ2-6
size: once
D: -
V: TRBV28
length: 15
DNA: TGTGCCAGCAGATCCGGACTATCGGGGGCCAACGTCCTGACTTTC
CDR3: CASRSGLSGANVLTF

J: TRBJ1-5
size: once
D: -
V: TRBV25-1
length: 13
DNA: TGTGCCAGCCGTTCCGGGGAGGCTCAGCCCCAGCATTTT
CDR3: CASRSGEAQPQHF

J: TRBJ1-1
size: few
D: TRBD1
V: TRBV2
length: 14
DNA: TGTGCCAGCAGAGTCGAACCAGGGGGAGGTGAAGCTTTCTTT
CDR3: CASRVEPGGGEAFF